These 29 T cell receptor beta chains were all obtained from the same sample, sequenced in a study of T cell repertoires in cytomegalovirus infection (dated by TCRdb to about 2019). Their specific antigens are unknown. The label giving this sample's treatment or condition can be read as: in vitro stimulation with specific CMV peptide epitopes to enrich CMV-specific T cells. Sequencing was performed on an Illumina HiSeq 1500. Starting from the raw public reads, TCRdb applied fastp trimming at Q25, assembled clones with MiXCR and retained in-frame beta chains. Rows are combined by CDR3 protein, so each entry shows the most common genes and DNA. The sample data list approximately 990,000 distinct CDR3 sequences, and 30% to 40% of these were observed just once. Roughly an eighth of the sample belongs to the ten largest clones. Material: cultured CD8+ T cells from PBMCs, obtained from culture after CMV antigen stimulation. Receptor source: a human donor in good health (CMV status not recorded). Some clones in this sample may be carry-over from other donors' samples.

This clonotype was detected ten times or more. The V and J genes are TRBV6-1 and TRBJ1-5; D not certain. Germline-derived CDR1 and CDR2 are MNHNS and SASEGT. Trimming stripped 2 bases from V and 2 bases from J, with 7 bases between. The CDR3 consists of 14 residues. This CDR3 reads CASSEIRGNQPQHF. In DNA form, the CDR3 reads TGTGCCAGCAGTGAAATCCGGGGCAATCAGCCCCAGCATTTT.

The table lists this clonotype with many counts. This chain connects TRBV7-6 to TRBJ2-1; D not certain. The V gene's germline CDR1 is SGHVS and CDR2 FNYEAQ. Trimming shortened V by 5 bases and J by 7 bases, and 21 bases separated the two germline ends. The CDR3 sequence is 16 residues long. In DNA form, the CDR3 reads TGTGCCAGCAGCCAATACAGCGCATCCTACAGTAATGAGCAGTTCTTC. Amino acids: CASSQYSASYSNEQFF.

In this sample, this clonotype turned up a few times. The chain recombines TRBV4-2 with TRBJ2-2, with D perhaps TRBD2 (6 bases). Trimming shortened V by 0 bases and J by 8 bases, and 16 bases separated the two germline ends. The germline V gene encodes CDR1 LGHNA and CDR2 YNFKEQ. The length of the CDR3 is 16 residues. The CDR3 sequence: CASSQDERGWRGELFF. The CDR3 DNA sequence: TGTGCCAGCAGCCAAGATGAACGGGGGTGGCGGGGGGAGCTGTTTTTT.

V is TRBV2 and J is TRBJ1-1; D call uncertain. Germline CDR1 and CDR2: SNHLY and FYNNEI. CDR3 length equals 14 residues. Deletions cut 3 bases from V and 1 base from J, with 9 bases between. CDR3: CASSDLARNTEAFF. CDR3 sequence (DNA): TGTGCCAGCAGTGATCTGGCCAGGAACACTGAAGCTTTCTTT.

This clonotype was seen a few times. This chain joins TRBV14 and TRBJ2-1; D call uncertain. Trimming removed 3 bases from V and 2 bases from J, with 8 bases in between. CDR1 is SGHDN and CDR2 is FVKESK in the germline V gene. This CDR3 has 14 residues. CDR3 in amino acids: CASSHTRTYNEQFF. Here the CDR3 DNA reads TGTGCCAGCAGCCATACGCGGACCTACAATGAGCAGTTCTTC.

The chain couples TRBV6-5 to TRBJ1-1, with D hard to call. This CDR3 comprises 17 residues. The germline gives CDR1 MNHEY, CDR2 SVGAGI. V lost 0 bases and J lost 1, with 15 bases in between. The CDR3 sequence is CASSYSATTDQNTEAFF. In DNA, the CDR3 is TGTGCCAGCAGTTACTCCGCAACCACAGACCAGAACACTGAAGCTTTCTTT.

V is TRBV7-9 and J is TRBJ2-7; perhaps TRBD1 as D (5 bases). Germline CDR1 and CDR2: SEHNR and FQNEAQ (reference sequence). Deletions cut 5 bases from V and 4 bases from J, with 15 bases between. The CDR3 extends over 14 amino acids. As DNA, the CDR3 is TGTGCCAGCAGCATGAAGGGTAGGGGATACGAGCAGTACTTC. Translated, it gives CASSMKGRGYEQYF.

This sequence joins TRBV5-6 and TRBJ2-7, with D perhaps being TRBD1 or TRBD2 (5 bases each). The V gene lost 3 bases and the J gene lost 2 bases, with 12 bases spanning the gap. This CDR3 is built from 14 residues. Germline assignment: CDR1 SGHDT and CDR2 YYEEEE. The DNA of the CDR3 is TGTGCCAGCAGCTCGAGGGGAGTAACCTACGAGCAGTACTTC. Translated, it gives CASSSRGVTYEQYF. Supplemented by reference TRBV5-6 and TRBJ2-7, the full variable domain reads DAGVTQSPTHLIKTRGQQVTLRCSPKSGHDTVSWYQQALGQGPQFIFQYYEEEERQRGNFPDRFSGHQFPNYSSELNVNALLLGDSALYLCASSSRGVTYEQYFGPGTRLTVT.

The V and J genes are TRBV19 and TRBJ1-1; D is unresolved. The CDR3 totals 14 residues. V lost 3 bases to trimming and J lost 1 base, with 9 bases between them. Germline lookup yields CDR1 LNHDA and CDR2 SQIVND (reference sequence). The CDR3 here is CASSIWRENTEAFF. The CDR3, as DNA: TGTGCCAGTAGTATCTGGAGGGAGAACACTGAAGCTTTCTTT.

This clonotype has just a few counts. The CDR3 DNA reads TGTGCCAGCAGCTTACTTAGAGCGTACCAAGAGACCCAGTACTTC. This sequence encodes CASSLLRAYQETQYF. The J gene is TRBJ2-5, the V gene TRBV7-9, with D unclear. CDR3 size: 15 residues. V gave up 2 bases and J gave up 0 bases, with 10 bases separating them. Germline CDR1 is SEHNR and CDR2 is FQNEAQ (reference sequence).

The V call is TRBV12-3 or TRBV12-4, the J call TRBJ2-5; the D gene is possibly TRBD2 (7 bases). This CDR3 contains 15 residues. V lost 6 bases, J lost 5 bases, and 19 bases lay in between. The CDR3 nucleotides are TGTGCCAGCAGCCCCCCGGCGGGGGCAGTTGAGACCCAGTACTTC. Its protein product is CASSPPAGAVETQYF.

This clonotype was seen many times. The chain recombines TRBV2 with TRBJ2-3, with 8 bases identical to TRBD2. V shed 7 bases and J 0 bases; nucleotides not matched to a gene: 6. Germline CDR1 and CDR2: SNHLY and FYNNEI. The CDR3 extends over 15 amino acids. CDR3 nucleotide sequence: TGTGCCAGCAAAAGACTAGCGTCTAGCACAGATACGCAGTATTTT. Amino acid sequence: CASKRLASSTDTQYF.

In this sample, this clonotype turned up a few times. The chain joins TRBV6-2 or TRBV6-3 to TRBJ1-4, with TRBD1 matching over 8 bases. The CDR3 has 13 amino acids. The V and J ends lost 4 bases and 8 bases, in that order; junction bases with no gene match: 3. Germline CDR1 reads MNHEY; CDR2 reads SVGEGT. Here the CDR3 reads CASSSDREEKLFF. As DNA, the CDR3 is TGTGCCAGCAGTTCGGACAGGGAAGAAAAACTGTTTTTT.

This clonotype came up many times. This chain links TRBV7-2 with TRBJ2-1; no firm D call. Germline lookup yields CDR1 SGHTA and CDR2 FQGNSA. The CDR3 consists of 13 residues. The V end lost 3 bases, the J end lost 6 bases, and 9 bases lay between the germline ends. In DNA form, the CDR3 reads TGTGCCAGCAGCTTGACGGGCACCAATGAGCAGTTCTTC. Protein sequence: CASSLTGTNEQFF.

This clonotype occurred a few times. The chain carries TRBV20-1 and TRBJ1-1, with 8 positions matching TRBD1. Looked up from germline, CDR1 is DFQATT and CDR2 is SNEGSKA (reference sequence). This CDR3 spans 15 amino acids. Trimming took 0 bases from V and 2 from J; bases not matched to a gene: 5. The chain's CDR3 is CSARDLGQDNTEAFF. The CDR3 DNA is TGCAGTGCTAGAGATTTGGGACAGGATAACACTGAAGCTTTCTTT.

The table lists this clonotype with a few counts. The chain uses TRBV12-3 or TRBV12-4 and TRBJ2-2, with 7 positions matching TRBD2. J gave up 6 bases and V 8 bases, and 6 bases lay outside the gene matches. The CDR3 contains 13 residues. CDR3 in amino acids: CASGWGGSGELFF. The CDR3 DNA sequence: TGTGCCAGCGGGTGGGGGGGGTCCGGGGAGCTGTTTTTT.

This clonotype was seen a handful of times. V and J are TRBV27 and TRBJ2-1, with a weak D call TRBD1 (6 bases). V shed 3 bases and J shed 5 bases, with 14 bases lying between them. Per the germline V gene, CDR1 is MNHEY and CDR2 is SMNVEV (reference sequence). This CDR3 comprises 15 residues. CDR3 sequence reads: CASSFRRTENNEQFF. CDR3 in DNA: TGTGCCAGCAGTTTCCGACGGACAGAAAACAATGAGCAGTTCTTC.

This clonotype occurred a few times. The chain employs TRBV5-8 and TRBJ2-6, with D uncertain. This CDR3 comprises 15 residues. V lost 5 bases and J 0 bases, leaving 9 bases between the germline ends. CDR1 is SGHTS and CDR2 is YDEGEE in the germline V gene. As DNA, the CDR3 is TGTGCCAGCAGGCCGATGGCCTCTGGGGCCAACGTCCTGACTTTC. Translated: CASRPMASGANVLTF.

The chain couples TRBV9 to TRBJ1-2; TRBD1 matches 12 bases. This CDR3 spans 16 amino acids. Trimming at V came to 1 base and at J to 8 bases, leaving 9 bases not matched to a gene. Germline V gives CDR1 SGDLS, CDR2 YYNGEE. CDR3 DNA: TGTGCCAGCAGCGTAAGGGACAGGGGGCAACTTGGCGGCTACACCTTC. This translates into CASSVRDRGQLGGYTF.

There are many counts of this clonotype. V gene TRBV7-9 combines with J gene TRBJ2-3; 11 nucleotides agree with TRBD2. This CDR3 comprises 15 residues. J was trimmed by 6 bases and V by 2 bases; bases with no gene match: 4. CDR1 is SEHNR and CDR2 is FQNEAQ in the germline V gene (reference sequence). The CDR3 sequence: CASSLLAGGRDTQYF. For the CDR3, the DNA is TGTGCCAGCAGCTTACTAGCGGGGGGCCGTGATACGCAGTATTTT.

This clonotype was observed a handful of times. This chain connects TRBV12-3 or TRBV12-4 to TRBJ2-3; TRBD2 matches at 10 bases. The CDR3 spans 15 residues. The V segment lost 4 bases and the J segment 2 bases; nucleotides outside the gene matches: 3. The CDR3 nucleotides are TGTGCCAGCAGTTGGACTAGCGGATTCACAGATACGCAGTATTTT. Translated, it gives CASSWTSGFTDTQYF.

This clonotype was detected only once. DNA of the CDR3: TGTGCTAGTGGTTTGAGGAACAAGGAATCTGGCTACACCTTC. It is translated as CASGLRNKESGYTF. The chain has TRBV12-5 and TRBJ1-2, with unresolved D. The CDR3 is 14 amino acids. Per the germline V gene, CDR1 is LGHNT and CDR2 is FRNRAP. Trimming stripped 2 bases from V and 7 bases from J, with 14 bases between.

This rearrangement joins TRBV9 to TRBJ1-2; a weak D match, TRBD1 (5 bases). Germline V lookup: CDR1 SGDLS, CDR2 YYNGEE. V shed 7 bases and J shed 8 bases, with 12 bases lying between them. CDR3 size: 11 residues. The CDR3 region has the DNA TGTGCCAGCGGGGCAGGGCAAGGCTACACCTTC. Translating gives CASGAGQGYTF.

This chain joins TRBV20-1 and TRBJ1-3; D remains unclear. V was trimmed by 0 bases and J by 7 bases, leaving 10 bases between them. Per germline, CDR1 DFQATT and CDR2 SNEGSKA (reference sequence). CDR3 length equals 13 residues. CDR3 loop: CSARDGRSNTIYF. The CDR3 nucleotides read TGCAGTGCTAGAGATGGAAGGTCCAACACCATATATTTT.

V is TRBV15 and J is TRBJ1-1; D may be TRBD1 (6 bases). This CDR3 has 16 residues. Germline V gene lookup returns CDR1 LNHNV and CDR2 YYDKDF (reference sequence). The V end was cut by 6 bases, the J end by 5 bases, with 22 bases between. CDR3 DNA sequence: TGTGCCACCAGGAGGGGGGCCGGGATCGGGGGGACTGAAGCTTTCTTT. The encoded protein is CATRRGAGIGGTEAFF.

The sample holds many counts of this clonotype. V usage is TRBV7-6 and J usage is TRBJ2-7, with 7 bases matching TRBD1. This CDR3 region has 16 residues. Trimming at V came to 4 bases and at J to 3 bases, leaving 12 bases not matched to a gene. CDR1 and CDR2 (germline): SGHVS, FNYEAQ. The CDR3 DNA reads as TGTGCCAGCAGCTCCCGCGACAGGGAAGGAGGCTACGAGCAGTACTTC. Its protein product is CASSSRDREGGYEQYF.

CDR3 residues: CASCNRGDTEAFF. The CDR3 region has the DNA TGTGCCAGCTGTAACAGGGGAGACACTGAAGCTTTCTTT. The V gene is TRBV28, the J gene TRBJ1-1; TRBD1 agrees at 7 bases. The V gene's germline CDR1 is MDHEN and CDR2 SYDVKM. J was trimmed by 3 bases and V by 8 bases; bases with no gene match: 6. The CDR3 is 13 residues long. The full variable domain, with the rest looked up from reference TRBV28 and TRBJ1-1, is DVKVTQSSRYLVKRTGEKVFLECVQDMDHENMFWYRQDPGLGLRLIYFSYDVKMKEKGDIPEGYSVSREKKERFSLILESASTNQTSMYLCASCNRGDTEAFFGQGTRLTVV.

This clonotype was observed a handful of times. Compared with germline, one end of the junction differs, possibly owing to a read error. The CDR3 region has the DNA TGTGCCAGCACTGAAAGGTTGGGGGTGGACACCGGGGAGCTGTTTTTT. This translates into CASTERLGVDTGELFF. This chain joins TRBV25-1 and TRBJ2-2; D may be TRBD1 or TRBD2 (5 bases each). Germline V gene lookup returns CDR1 MGHDK and CDR2 SYGVNS. The CDR3 contains 16 residues.

This chain uses TRBV5-4 with TRBJ2-2; 11 bases map to TRBD2. Germline V gene data show CDR1 as SGHNT and CDR2 as YYREEE (reference sequence). The V gene end was trimmed by 0 bases and the J gene end by 4 bases; junction bases not matched to a gene: 5. This CDR3 is built from 17 residues. In DNA, the CDR3 is TGTGCCAGCAGCTTGGGTAGCGGGGGGGTCCGCACCGGGGAGCTGTTTTTT. This codes for CASSLGSGGVRTGELFF.